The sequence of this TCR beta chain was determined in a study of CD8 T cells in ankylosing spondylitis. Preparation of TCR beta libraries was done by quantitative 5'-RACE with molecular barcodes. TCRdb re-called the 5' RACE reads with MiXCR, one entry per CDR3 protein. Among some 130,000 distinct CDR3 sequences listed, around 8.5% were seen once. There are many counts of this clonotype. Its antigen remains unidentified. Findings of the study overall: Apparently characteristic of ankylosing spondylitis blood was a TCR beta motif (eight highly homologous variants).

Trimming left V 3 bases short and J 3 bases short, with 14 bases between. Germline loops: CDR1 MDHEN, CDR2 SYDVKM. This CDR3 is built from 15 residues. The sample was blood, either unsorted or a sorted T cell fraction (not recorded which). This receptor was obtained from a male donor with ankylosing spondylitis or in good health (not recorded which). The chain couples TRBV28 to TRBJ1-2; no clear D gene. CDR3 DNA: TGTGCCAGCAGTTTCCCCCGGATTAGCGACTATGGCTACACCTTC. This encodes CASSFPRISDYGYTF.